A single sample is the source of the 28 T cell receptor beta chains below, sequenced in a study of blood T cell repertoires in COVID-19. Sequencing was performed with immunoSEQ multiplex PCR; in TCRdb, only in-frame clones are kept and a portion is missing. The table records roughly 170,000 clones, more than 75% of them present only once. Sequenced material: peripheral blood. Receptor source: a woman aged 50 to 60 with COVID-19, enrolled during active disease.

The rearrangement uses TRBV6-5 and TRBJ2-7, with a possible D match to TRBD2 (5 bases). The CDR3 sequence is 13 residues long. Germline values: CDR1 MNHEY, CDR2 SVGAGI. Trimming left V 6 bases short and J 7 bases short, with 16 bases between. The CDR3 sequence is CASRPGVQREQYF. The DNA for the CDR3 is TGTGCCAGCAGACCCGGGGTCCAGAGGGAGCAGTACTTC.

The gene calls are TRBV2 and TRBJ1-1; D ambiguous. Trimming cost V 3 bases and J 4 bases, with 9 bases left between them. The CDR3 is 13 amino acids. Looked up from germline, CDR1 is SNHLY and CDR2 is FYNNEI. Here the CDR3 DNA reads TGTGCCAGCAGTGACCGAAGGAGCACTGAAGCTTTCTTT. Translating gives CASSDRRSTEAFF.

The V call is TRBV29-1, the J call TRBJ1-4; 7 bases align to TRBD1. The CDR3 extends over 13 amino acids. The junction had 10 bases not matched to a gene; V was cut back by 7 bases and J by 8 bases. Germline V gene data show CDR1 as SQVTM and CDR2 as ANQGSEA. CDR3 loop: CSAGGRQGEKLFF. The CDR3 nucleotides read TGCAGCGCCGGGGGTCGACAGGGAGAAAAACTGTTTTTT.

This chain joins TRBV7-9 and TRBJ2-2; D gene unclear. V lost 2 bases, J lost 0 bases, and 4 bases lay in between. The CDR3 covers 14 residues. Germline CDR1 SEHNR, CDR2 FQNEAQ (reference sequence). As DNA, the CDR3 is TGTGCCAGCAGCTTAACTGCGAACACCGGGGAGCTGTTTTTT. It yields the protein CASSLTANTGELFF.

This CDR3 reads CAIRGADRGLEAFF. CDR3 DNA: TGTGCCATCAGGGGGGCGGACAGGGGGCTTGAAGCTTTCTTT. The V and J genes are TRBV10-3 and TRBJ1-1; 11 nucleotides line up with TRBD1. Unmatched junction bases numbered 7, after V lost 6 bases and J lost 7 bases. From germline, CDR1 is ENHRY and CDR2 SYGVKD. This CDR3 has 14 residues.

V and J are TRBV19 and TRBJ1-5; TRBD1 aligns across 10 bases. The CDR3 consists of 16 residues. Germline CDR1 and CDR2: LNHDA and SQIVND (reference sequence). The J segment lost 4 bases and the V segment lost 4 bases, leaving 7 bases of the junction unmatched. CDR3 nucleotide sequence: TGTGCCAGTAGTAACCCCCGACAGGGGGCAAATCAGCCCCAGCATTTT. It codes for CASSNPRQGANQPQHF.

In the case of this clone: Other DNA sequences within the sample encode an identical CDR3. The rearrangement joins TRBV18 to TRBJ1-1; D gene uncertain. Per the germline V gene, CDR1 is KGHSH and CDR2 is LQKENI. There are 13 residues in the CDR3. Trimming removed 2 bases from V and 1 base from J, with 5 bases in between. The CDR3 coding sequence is TGTGCCAGCTCACCATTAGAGAACACTGAAGCTTTCTTT. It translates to CASSPLENTEAFF.

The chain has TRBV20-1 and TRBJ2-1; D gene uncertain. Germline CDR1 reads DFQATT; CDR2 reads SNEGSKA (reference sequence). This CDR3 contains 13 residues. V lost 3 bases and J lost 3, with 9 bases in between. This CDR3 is CSASTGDYNEQFF. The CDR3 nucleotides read TGCAGTGCTAGTACTGGAGACTACAATGAGCAGTTCTTC.

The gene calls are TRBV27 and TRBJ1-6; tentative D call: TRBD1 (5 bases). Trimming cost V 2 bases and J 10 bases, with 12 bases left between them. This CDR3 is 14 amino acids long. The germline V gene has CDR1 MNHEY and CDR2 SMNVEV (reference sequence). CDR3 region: CASSLVWQGSPLHF. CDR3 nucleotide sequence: TGTGCCAGCAGTTTAGTGTGGCAGGGCTCACCCCTCCACTTT.

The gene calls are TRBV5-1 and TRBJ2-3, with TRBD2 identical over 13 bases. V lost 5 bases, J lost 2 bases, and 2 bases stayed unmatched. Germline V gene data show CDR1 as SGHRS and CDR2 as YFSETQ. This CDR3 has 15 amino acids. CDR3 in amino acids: CASRLAGGPTDTQYF. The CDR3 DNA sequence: TGCGCCAGCAGACTAGCGGGGGGGCCCACAGATACGCAGTATTTT.

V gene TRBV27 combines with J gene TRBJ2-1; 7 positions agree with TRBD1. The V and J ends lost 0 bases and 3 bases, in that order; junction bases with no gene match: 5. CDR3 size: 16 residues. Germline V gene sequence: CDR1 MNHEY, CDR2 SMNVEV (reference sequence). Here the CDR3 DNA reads TGTGCCAGCAGTTTATCCGACGGGACAGACTACAATGAGCAGTTCTTC. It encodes CASSLSDGTDYNEQFF.

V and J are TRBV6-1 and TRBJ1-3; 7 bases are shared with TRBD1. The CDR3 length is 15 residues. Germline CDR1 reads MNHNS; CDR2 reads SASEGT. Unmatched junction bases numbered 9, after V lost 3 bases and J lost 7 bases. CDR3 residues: CASSELTGVSNTIYF. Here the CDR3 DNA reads TGTGCCAGCAGTGAGCTAACAGGGGTCTCGAACACCATATATTTT.

The chain's CDR3 is CASTPGQGQAYEQYF. In DNA, the CDR3 is TGTGCCAGCACCCCCGGACAGGGACAAGCCTACGAGCAGTACTTC. J is TRBJ2-7 and V is TRBV28; the match to TRBD1 covers 8 bases. The V and J ends lost 7 bases and 2 bases, in that order; junction bases with no gene match: 10. The CDR3 extends over 15 amino acids. Germline loops: CDR1 MDHEN, CDR2 SYDVKM.

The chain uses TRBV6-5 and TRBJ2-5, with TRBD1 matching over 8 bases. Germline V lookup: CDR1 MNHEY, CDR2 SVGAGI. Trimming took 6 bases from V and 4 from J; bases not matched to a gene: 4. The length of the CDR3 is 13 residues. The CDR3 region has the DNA TGTGCCAGCAGAAATCAGGGGGCAGAGACCCAGTACTTC. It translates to CASRNQGAETQYF.

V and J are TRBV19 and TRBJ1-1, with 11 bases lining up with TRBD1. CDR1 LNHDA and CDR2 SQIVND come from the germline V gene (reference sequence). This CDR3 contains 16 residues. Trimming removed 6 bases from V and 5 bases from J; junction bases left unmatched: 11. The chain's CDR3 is CASRTPGQGVRTEAFF. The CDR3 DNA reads TGTGCCAGTAGGACTCCGGGACAGGGGGTAAGGACTGAAGCTTTCTTT.

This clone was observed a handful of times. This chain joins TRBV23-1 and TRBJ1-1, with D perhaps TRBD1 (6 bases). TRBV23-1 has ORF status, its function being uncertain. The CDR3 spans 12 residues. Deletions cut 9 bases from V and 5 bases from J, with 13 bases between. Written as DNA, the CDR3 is TGCGCCAGTTATACAGGGCTAACTGAAGCTTTCTTT. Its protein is CASYTGLTEAFF.

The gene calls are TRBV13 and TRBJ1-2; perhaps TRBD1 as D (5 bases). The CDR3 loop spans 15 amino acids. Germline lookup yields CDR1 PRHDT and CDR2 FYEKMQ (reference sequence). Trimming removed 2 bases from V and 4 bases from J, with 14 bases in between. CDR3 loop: CASSLRSGSLYGYTF. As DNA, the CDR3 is TGTGCCAGCAGCTTAAGGTCAGGGTCGCTCTATGGCTACACCTTC.

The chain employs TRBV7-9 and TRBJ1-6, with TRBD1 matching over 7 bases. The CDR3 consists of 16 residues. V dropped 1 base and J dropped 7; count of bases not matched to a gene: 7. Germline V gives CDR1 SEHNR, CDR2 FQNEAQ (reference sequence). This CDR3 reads CASSLGQGTGNSPLHF. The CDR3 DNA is TGTGCCAGCAGCTTAGGACAGGGAACAGGGAATTCACCCCTCCACTTT.

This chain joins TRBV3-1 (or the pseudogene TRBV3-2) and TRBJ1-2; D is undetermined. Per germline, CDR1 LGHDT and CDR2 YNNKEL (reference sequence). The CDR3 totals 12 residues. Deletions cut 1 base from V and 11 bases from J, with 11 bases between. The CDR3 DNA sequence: TGTGCCAGCAGCCAAGCCAACCTCGGGTACACCTTC. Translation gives CASSQANLGYTF.

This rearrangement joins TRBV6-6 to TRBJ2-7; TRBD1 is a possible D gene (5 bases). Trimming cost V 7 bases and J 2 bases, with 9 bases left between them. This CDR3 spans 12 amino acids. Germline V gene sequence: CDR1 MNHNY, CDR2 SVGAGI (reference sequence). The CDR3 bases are TGTGCCAGCACCACAGGTCCCTACGAGCAGTACTTC. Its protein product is CASTTGPYEQYF.

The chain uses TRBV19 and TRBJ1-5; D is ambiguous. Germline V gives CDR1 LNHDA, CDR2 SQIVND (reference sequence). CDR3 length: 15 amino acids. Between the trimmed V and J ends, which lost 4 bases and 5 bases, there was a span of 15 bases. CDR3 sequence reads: CASSNGLRVYQPQHF. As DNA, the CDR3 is TGTGCCAGTAGTAACGGGTTGCGGGTTTATCAGCCCCAGCATTTT.

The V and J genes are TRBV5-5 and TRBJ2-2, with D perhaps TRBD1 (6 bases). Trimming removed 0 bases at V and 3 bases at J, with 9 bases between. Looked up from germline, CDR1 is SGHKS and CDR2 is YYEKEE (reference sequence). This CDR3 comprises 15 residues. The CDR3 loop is CASSLGGQDTGELFF. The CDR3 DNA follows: TGTGCCAGCAGCTTGGGGGGGCAGGACACCGGGGAGCTGTTTTTT. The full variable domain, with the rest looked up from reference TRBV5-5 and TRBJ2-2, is DAGVTQSPTHLIKTRGQQVTLRCSPISGHKSVSWYQQVLGQGPQFIFQYYEKEERGRGNFPDRFSARQFPNYSSELNVNALLLGDSALYLCASSLGGQDTGELFFGEGSRLTVL.

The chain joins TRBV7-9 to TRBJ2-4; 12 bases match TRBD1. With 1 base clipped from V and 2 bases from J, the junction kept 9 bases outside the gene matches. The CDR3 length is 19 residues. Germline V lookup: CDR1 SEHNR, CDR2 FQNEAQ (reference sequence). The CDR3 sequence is CASSLGTGTGGASKNIQYF. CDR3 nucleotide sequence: TGTGCCAGCAGCTTAGGGACCGGGACAGGGGGCGCATCCAAAAACATTCAGTACTTC.

CDR3 nucleotides: TGTGCCAGCTCCCCTGAAGCGAATGAGCAGTTCTTC. This sequence encodes CASSPEANEQFF. The chain joins TRBV2 to TRBJ2-1; D call uncertain. Germline-derived CDR1 and CDR2 are SNHLY and FYNNEI. There are 12 residues in the CDR3. V was shortened by 8 bases and J by 7 bases, with 12 bases between the two germline ends.

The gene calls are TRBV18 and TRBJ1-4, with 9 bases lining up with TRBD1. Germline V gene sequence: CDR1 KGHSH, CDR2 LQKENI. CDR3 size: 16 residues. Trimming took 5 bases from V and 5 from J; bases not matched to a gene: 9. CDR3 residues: CASSLNPGQGNEKLFF. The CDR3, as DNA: TGTGCCAGCTCATTAAATCCGGGACAGGGAAATGAAAAACTGTTTTTT. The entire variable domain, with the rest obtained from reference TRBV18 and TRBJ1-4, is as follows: NAGVMQNPRHLVRRRGQEARLRCSPMKGHSHVYWYRQLPEEGLKFMVYLQKENIIDESGMPKERFSAEFPKEGPSILRIQQVVRGDSAAYFCASSLNPGQGNEKLFFGSGTQLSVL.

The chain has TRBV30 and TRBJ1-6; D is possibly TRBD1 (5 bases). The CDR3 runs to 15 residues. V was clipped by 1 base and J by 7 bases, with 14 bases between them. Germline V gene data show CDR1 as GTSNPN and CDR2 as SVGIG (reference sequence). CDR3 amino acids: CAWSGGARTNSPLHF. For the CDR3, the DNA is TGTGCCTGGAGTGGGGGCGCCAGGACCAATTCACCCCTCCACTTT.

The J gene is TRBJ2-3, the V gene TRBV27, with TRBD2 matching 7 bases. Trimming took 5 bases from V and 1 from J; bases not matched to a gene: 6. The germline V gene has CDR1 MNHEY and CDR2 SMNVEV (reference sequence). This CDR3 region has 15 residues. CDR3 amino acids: CASSLLREGTDTQYF. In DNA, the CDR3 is TGTGCCAGCAGTCTCCTACGGGAGGGCACAGATACGCAGTATTTT.

CDR3 coding DNA: TGTGCCAGCAGCCAAGATGGGTGGCACAGGGTCGGTGAGCAGTTCTTC. It specifies CASSQDGWHRVGEQFF. The chain combines TRBV3-1 (or the pseudogene TRBV3-2) with TRBJ2-1, with TRBD1 as a possible D gene (6 bases). The V gene lost 0 bases and the J gene lost 9 bases, with 18 bases spanning the gap. The CDR3 covers 16 residues. The germline V gene has CDR1 LGHDT and CDR2 YNNKEL (reference sequence).